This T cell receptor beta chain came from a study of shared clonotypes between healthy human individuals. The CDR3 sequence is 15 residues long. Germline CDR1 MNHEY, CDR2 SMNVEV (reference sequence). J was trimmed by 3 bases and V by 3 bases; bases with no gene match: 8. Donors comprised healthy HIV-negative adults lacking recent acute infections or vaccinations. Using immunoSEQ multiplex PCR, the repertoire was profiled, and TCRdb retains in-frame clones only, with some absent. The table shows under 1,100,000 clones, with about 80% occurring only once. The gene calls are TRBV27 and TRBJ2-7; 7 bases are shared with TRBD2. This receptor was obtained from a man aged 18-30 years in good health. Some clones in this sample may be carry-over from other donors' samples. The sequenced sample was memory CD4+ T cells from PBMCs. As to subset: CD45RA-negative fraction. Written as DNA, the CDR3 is TGTGCCAGCAGTTTGCGGGGGACGCTAGGCTACGAGCAGTACTTC. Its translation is CASSLRGTLGYEQYF.